What follows describes a single TCR beta chain. Its antigen is not known. The test was conducted at deep level. TCRdb keeps only in-frame clones here, not all; method: immunoSEQ multiplex PCR. Among some 530,000 clones listed, 60% to 80% were seen once. This record belongs to a study of shared clonotypes between healthy human individuals. Study-level results: Sequencing depth was expected to affect clonotype sharing among donors.

The sequence was collected from a woman in her thirties or forties in good health. Some clones in this sample may be carry-over from other donors' samples. Sequenced: PBMCs.

The CDR3 DNA reads as TGTGCCAGCAGCCAAGGGGACAGGGATGAGACCCAGTACTTC. The encoded protein is CASSQGDRDETQYF. The rearrangement links TRBV11-2 to TRBJ2-5; 9 positions match TRBD1. CDR1 and CDR2 (germline): SGHAT, FQNNGV. J was trimmed by 5 bases and V by 5 bases; bases with no gene match: 6. The CDR3 covers 14 residues.